This is a list of T cell receptor beta chains from one sample in a study of blood T cell repertoires in COVID-19. The table came from immunoSEQ multiplex PCR; TCRdb's copy has only in-frame clones and leaves some out. The sample consists of some 190,000 clones, roughly 76% of them appearing once. The sequenced sample was peripheral blood. These receptors all come from a woman aged 35 to 49 with COVID-19, enrolled during active disease. CDR3s include the opening cysteine and the closing phenylalanine or tryptophan. The order of the fields is clone size, D gene, J gene, V gene, CDR3 DNA, CDR3 protein. A D gene is named only where the DNA matches it firmly. Expanded clones get a size class; other rows say once, few or many, or leave the size out.

. . TRBJ1-1 TRBV30 TGTGCCTGGATGGAGGCTGAAGCTTTCTTT CAWMEAEAFF
. TRBD2 TRBJ2-1 TRBV19 TGTGCCAGTAGTATAACAGCGGGAGGGCCTGGTGAGCAGTTCTTC CASSITAGGPGEQFF
once TRBD2 TRBJ2-3 TRBV7-8 TGTGCCAGCAGCGGTAGCGGGAGGGGTGGATCTAGGGATACGCAGTATTTT CASSGSGRGGSRDTQYF
. . TRBJ1-1 TRBV4-1 TGCGCCAGCAGCCAATATCAGGGTAACCCGAACACTGAAGCTTTCTTT CASSQYQGNPNTEAFF
. TRBD1 TRBJ2-7 TRBV2 TGTGCCGCCTCGAGAGCTGGGACAGGGGGTTACGAGCAGTACTTC CAASRAGTGGYEQYF
. . TRBJ1-1 TRBV7-9 TGTGCCAGCAGCCCCACTGGGGGGTGGGACACTGAAGCTTTCTTT CASSPTGGWDTEAFF
. . TRBJ2-7 TRBV6-5 TGTGCCAGCAGGCTGCCACACCAACCCTACGAGCAGTACTTC CASRLPHQPYEQYF
. TRBD2 TRBJ2-5 TRBV3-1/TRBV3-2 TGTGCCAGCAGCCCCGGGACTAGCGGGAAAGAGACCCAGTACTTC CASSPGTSGKETQYF
. . TRBJ1-1 TRBV9 TGTGCCAGCAGCGTAGTATTGAACACTGAAGCTTTCTTT CASSVVLNTEAFF
once . TRBJ2-7 TRBV20-1 TGCAGTGCTTCTCAGGGTGGCGAGCAGTACTTC CSASQGGEQYF
. TRBD1 TRBJ2-6 TRBV7-2 TGTGCCAGCAGCCTATTCTCAGGGGGCTCTGGGGCCAACGTCCTGACTTTC CASSLFSGGSGANVLTF
. TRBD2 TRBJ2-7 TRBV6-2/TRBV6-3 TGTGCCAGCAGCTTCCACCCGGGACTAGCAACCTACGAGCAGTACTTC CASSFHPGLATYEQYF
. . TRBJ2-1 TRBV20-1 TGCAGTGCTAGCAGGAATGAGCAGTTCTTC CSASRNEQFF
many . TRBJ2-1 TRBV10-1 TGCGCCAGCAGTGAGTCAACAGTTCCCCTCGGCAATGAGCAGTTCTTC CASSESTVPLGNEQFF
. TRBD1 TRBJ1-2 TRBV12-3/TRBV12-4 TGTGCCAGCTCAGACAGGGTTTATGGCTACACCTTC CASSDRVYGYTF
. TRBD2 TRBJ2-5 TRBV18 TGTGCCAGCTCACCTAACCCCGGTTGGAGCGGGAGGGCGGAGACCCAGTACTTC CASSPNPGWSGRAETQYF
. TRBD1 TRBJ1-4 TRBV19 TGTACCGTTCAGGGGGCTGCGAGAGAAAAACTGTTTTTT CTVQGAAREKLFF
. . TRBJ1-6 TRBV7-8 TGTGCCAGCAGCTCGACGAGGGGGAATTCACCCCTCCACTTT CASSSTRGNSPLHF
once . TRBJ1-2 TRBV6-2/TRBV6-3 TGTGCCAGCAGCCACGTCGACAAAGCTAACTATGGCTACACCTTC CASSHVDKANYGYTF
. . TRBJ2-3 TRBV28 TGTGCCAGCAGTTTCCGGGGTCCAGATACGCAGTATTTT CASSFRGPDTQYF
once TRBD1 TRBJ2-7 TRBV27 TGTGCCAGCAGTCGGACAGGGTCCTACGAGCAGTACTTC CASSRTGSYEQYF
. TRBD1 TRBJ2-2 TRBV5-1 TGCGCCAGCAGCTCTCAGGGGGCGGCGAACACCGGGGAGCTGTTTTTT CASSSQGAANTGELFF
once TRBD2 TRBJ2-1 TRBV5-8 TGTGCCAGCAGCTTGGCCAGACTAGCGGGAGGATGGTCCTACAATGAGCAGTTCTTC CASSLARLAGGWSYNEQFF
. . TRBJ2-2 TRBV19 TGTGCCAGTAGTAACGGGAACACCGGGGAGCTGTTTTTT CASSNGNTGELFF
. TRBD2 TRBJ2-1 TRBV30 TGTGCCTGGAGACCGACTAGCGGGGGCCCTCGGGAGCAGTTCTTC CAWRPTSGGPREQFF
. TRBD1 TRBJ2-2 TRBV19 TGTGCCAGTAGTATGACAGGGAGCTTGGCCGGGGAGCTGTTTTTT CASSMTGSLAGELFF
. TRBD2 TRBJ2-3 TRBV6-5 TGTGCCAGCAGGAGGGAGGGCCTGTCATGGGATACGCAGTATTTT CASRREGLSWDTQYF
. . TRBJ1-2 TRBV6-5 TGTGCCAGCAGCACCAGGTTACTCTATGGCTACACCTTC CASSTRLLYGYTF
. . TRBJ2-2 TRBV5-6 TGTGCCAGCAGCTTGGCGGGCGGGGAGCTGTTTTTT CASSLAGGELFF
few . TRBJ1-2 TRBV11-2 TGTGCCAGCAGCTTACCGGTCAACTATGGCTACACCTTC CASSLPVNYGYTF